What follows is one TCR beta chain and its context. The data stem from a study of control samples from healthy donors and cancer patients. The CDR3 spans 14 residues. V lost 3 bases, J lost 4 bases, and 9 bases lay in between. Germline V gene lookup returns CDR1 KGHDR and CDR2 SFDVKD. Libraries were prepared by immunoSEQ multiplex PCR; TCRdb keeps only in-frame clonotypes and omits some of them. The table shows 95,000 to 100,000 clones, with about 89% occurring only once. The sequencing sample was made of blood. The sequence was collected from a man younger than 40 in good health. The chain joins TRBV24-1 to TRBJ2-1; D remains unclear. The CDR3 reads CATSDERGYNEQFF. CDR3 nucleotides: TGTGCCACCAGTGATGAACGCGGTTACAATGAGCAGTTCTTC.